This T cell receptor beta chain was profiled in a study of T cells in Graves' hyperthyroidism and ophthalmopathy. Regarding the study as a whole: The model foresaw ophthalmopathy a median roughly 6.3 months prior to onset. In the blood, most expanded thyroid clonotypes above 0.001 appeared as well.

Regarding this clonotype: Its antigen is unknown. Since a much larger clone is just one base distant, this may be a read error.

Amplified TCR beta CDR3 regions derived from RNA transcripts. HTBI primers drove first-round RT-PCR of the TCR CDR3. One entry per CDR3 protein, called by TCRdb with MiXCR from the multiplex PCR reads. This repertoire shows around 600,000 distinct CDR3 sequences, about 14% found once; its top ten account for around 13%. The CDR3 extends over 15 amino acids. Germline CDR1 and CDR2: SGHAT and FQDESV (reference sequence). Diagnoses were established using clinical symptoms, serum thyroxine and TRAb, thyroid ultrasound and orbital computed tomography. The sequence was collected from a woman aged 45-60 years with Graves' ophthalmopathy. The rearrangement links TRBV11-1 to TRBJ1-1; D is undetermined. The sample comprised blood. In DNA form, the CDR3 reads TGTGCCGGCAGCTTGGGTCGGGCAGGTATCACTGAAGCTTTCTTT. Translation: CAGSLGRAGITEAFF.